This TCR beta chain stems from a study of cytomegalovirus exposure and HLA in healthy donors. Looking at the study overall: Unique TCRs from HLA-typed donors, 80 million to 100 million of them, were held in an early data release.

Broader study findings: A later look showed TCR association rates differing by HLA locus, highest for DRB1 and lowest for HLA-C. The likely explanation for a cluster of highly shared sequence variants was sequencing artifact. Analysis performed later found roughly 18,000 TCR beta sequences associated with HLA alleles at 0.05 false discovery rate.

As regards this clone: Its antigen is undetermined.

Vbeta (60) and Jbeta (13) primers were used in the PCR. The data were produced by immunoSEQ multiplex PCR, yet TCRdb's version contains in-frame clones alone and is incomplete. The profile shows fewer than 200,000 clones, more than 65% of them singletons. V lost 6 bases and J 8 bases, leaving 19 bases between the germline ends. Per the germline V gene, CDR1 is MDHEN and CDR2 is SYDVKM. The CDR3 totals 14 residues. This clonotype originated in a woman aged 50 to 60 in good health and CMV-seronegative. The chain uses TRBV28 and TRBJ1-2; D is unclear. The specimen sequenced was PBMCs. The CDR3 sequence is CASSTHSSPGGYTF. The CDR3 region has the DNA TGTGCCAGCAGCACCCACAGTTCTCCGGGGGGCTACACCTTC.